The 10 T cell receptor beta chains listed next were all sequenced from one sample in a study of shared clonotypes between healthy human individuals. Some clones are missing from TCRdb's copy, which holds only in-frame ones; the method was immunoSEQ multiplex PCR. In the table there are some 1.5 million clones, 95% to 99% of which are singletons. Sequenced input: naive CD4+ T cells sorted from blood. Noted subset: CD45RA+ positively selected. The receptors here all came from a man aged 25 to 40 in good health.

This clone was recorded once. The chain combines TRBV19 with TRBJ1-2; a weak D match, TRBD1 (5 bases). CDR1 and CDR2 (germline): LNHDA, SQIVND (reference sequence). The CDR3 is 13 amino acids. Trimming left V 7 bases short and J 2 bases short, with 11 bases between. CDR3 region: CASKRDANYGYTF. The CDR3 bases are TGTGCCAGTAAACGGGACGCAAACTATGGCTACACCTTC.

The chain carries TRBV30 and TRBJ1-2; D gene ambiguous. Germline lookup yields CDR1 GTSNPN and CDR2 SVGIG (reference sequence). Trimming left V 2 bases short and J 9 bases short, with 10 bases between. CDR3 length: 11 residues. CDR3 loop: CAWSPDPSYTF. DNA of the CDR3: TGTGCCTGGAGTCCTGACCCCAGCTACACCTTC. Full variable domain (missing parts from reference TRBV30 and TRBJ1-2): SQTIHQWPATLVQPVGSPLSLECTVEGTSNPNLYWYRQAAGRGLQLLFYSVGIGQISSEVPQNLSASRPQDRQFILSSKKLLLSDSGFYLCAWSPDPSYTFGSGTRLTVV.

The J gene is TRBJ2-7, the V gene TRBV2, with 11 bases aligning to TRBD1. CDR3 length: 14 residues. V shed 6 bases, J shed 3 bases, and the junction held 4 bases outside the gene matches. Looked up from germline, CDR1 is SNHLY and CDR2 is FYNNEI. The CDR3: CASRGQGDDYEQYF. CDR3 nucleotides: TGTGCCAGCAGGGGACAGGGGGACGACTACGAGCAGTACTTC.

V and J are TRBV28 and TRBJ2-7, with D perhaps matching TRBD2 (6 bases). Trimming took 8 bases from V and 3 from J, leaving 26 bases between them. The CDR3 runs 17 residues. Germline-derived CDR1 and CDR2 are MDHEN and SYDVKM. The CDR3 region has the DNA TGTGCCAGCCGGGGCACCGGGAGATTACTCCGGGACTACGAGCAGTACTTC. This codes for CASRGTGRLLRDYEQYF.

The chain links TRBV7-2 to TRBJ1-2; 7 bases line up with TRBD1. CDR1 is SGHTA and CDR2 is FQGNSA in the germline V gene. V dropped 5 bases and J dropped 7; count of bases not matched to a gene: 4. The CDR3 is made up of 12 amino acids. CDR3 sequence: CASSRTGGGYTF. The CDR3 DNA reads as TGTGCCAGCAGCAGGACAGGAGGTGGCTACACCTTC.

This chain connects TRBV5-1 to TRBJ2-7; D possibly corresponds to TRBD1 (6 bases). This CDR3 has 15 amino acids. The V gene's germline CDR1 is SGHRS and CDR2 YFSETQ. With 4 bases removed from V and 3 bases from J, the gap between germline ends came to 17 bases. The DNA for the CDR3 is TGCGCCAGCAGCCCCCGTAGGGGGAGCGTCTACGAGCAGTACTTC. It codes for CASSPRRGSVYEQYF.

The V gene is TRBV7-8, the J gene TRBJ2-3; D may be TRBD2 (5 bases). Germline CDR1 reads SGHVS; CDR2 reads FQNEAQ. The CDR3 totals 15 residues. Trimming shortened V by 4 bases and J by 3 bases, and 14 bases separated the two germline ends. This chain's CDR3 is CASSSVRGPTDTQYF. In DNA, the CDR3 is TGTGCCAGCAGCTCCGTAAGAGGGCCTACAGATACGCAGTATTTT.

This clone was detected only once. The J gene is TRBJ1-1, the V gene TRBV28, with D possibly TRBD1 on 5 matching bases. Per germline, CDR1 MDHEN and CDR2 SYDVKM. The CDR3 has 15 residues. V shed 6 bases and J shed 3 bases, with 17 bases lying between them. The chain's CDR3 is CASRPGRDLYTEAFF. As DNA, the CDR3 is TGTGCCAGCAGACCCGGCAGGGATCTTTACACTGAAGCTTTCTTT.

This chain connects TRBV28 to TRBJ1-1; D ambiguous. Germline V gene data show CDR1 as MDHEN and CDR2 as SYDVKM. V gave up 10 bases and J gave up 1 base, with 7 bases separating them. CDR3 length: 11 amino acids. CDR3 sequence reads: CATSENTEAFF. DNA of the CDR3: TGTGCCACCTCAGAGAACACTGAAGCTTTCTTT. The whole variable domain, filled in from reference TRBV28 and TRBJ1-1, reads DVKVTQSSRYLVKRTGEKVFLECVQDMDHENMFWYRQDPGLGLRLIYFSYDVKMKEKGDIPEGYSVSREKKERFSLILESASTNQTSMYLCATSENTEAFFGQGTRLTVV.

This clone was detected a few times. Additional DNA sequences in this sample encode the identical CDR3. V and J are TRBV6-1 and TRBJ1-5; D is perhaps TRBD1 (6 bases). Deletions cut 6 bases from V and 5 bases from J, with 11 bases between. The CDR3 spans 13 residues. The V gene's germline CDR1 is MNHNS and CDR2 SASEGT. The CDR3 reads CASSEQGDQPQHF. The DNA for the CDR3 is TGTGCCAGCAGCGAACAGGGAGATCAGCCCCAGCATTTT.